This TCR beta chain came from a study of Ad26.COV2.S vaccination and SARS-CoV-2 variants. The protocol was immunoSEQ multiplex PCR, while the TCRdb copy is restricted to in-frame clones and leaves out a portion. The data contain some 640,000 clones, about 90% of them singletons. Treatment: approximately 18 received Ad26.COV2.S at low or high dose, single or two shots; 5 received placebo; per-sample allocation not given. Specimen acquisition occurred on day 63 following the initial vaccine or placebo injection. The CDR3 spans 16 residues. V was pared by 4 bases and J by 2 bases, with 8 bases of the junction left unmatched. The V gene's germline CDR1 is LNHDA and CDR2 SQIVND (reference sequence).

V usage is TRBV19 and J usage is TRBJ1-2, with 9 bases fitting TRBD1. Source: peripheral blood, taken in a trial of Ad26.COV2.S vaccine versus placebo. This TCR was recovered from a person between 18 and 65 years old who received the Ad26.COV2.S COVID-19 vaccine or a placebo. DNA for the CDR3: TGTGCCAGTAGTACCCTCCCGACAGGGGGAAACTATGGCTACACCTTC. This encodes CASSTLPTGGNYGYTF.